This section outlines one T cell receptor (beta chain) sequence together with its context. Here immunoSEQ multiplex PCR was the method, and the copy in TCRdb shows in-frame clones only, minus some. The repertoire holds 2 million or so clones, with roughly 94% as singletons. The CDR3 runs 15 residues. The V end was cut by 4 bases, the J end by 3 bases, with 17 bases between. The germline V gene has CDR1 SGHDT and CDR2 YYEEEE. The data were taken from a study of shared clonotypes between healthy human individuals. The receptor comes from a man between 18 and 29 years old in good health. The sequencing sample was made of naive CD4+ T cells sorted from blood. Subset: CD45RA+ positively selected. The chain links TRBV5-6 to TRBJ2-7; the D gene is possibly TRBD1 (5 bases). CDR3 nucleotides: TGTGCCAGCAGCCCGGTACAGGATAAATTCTACGAGCAGTACTTC. Protein: CASSPVQDKFYEQYF. Using reference TRBV5-6 and TRBJ2-7 for the parts outside the CDR3, the full variable domain is DAGVTQSPTHLIKTRGQQVTLRCSPKSGHDTVSWYQQALGQGPQFIFQYYEEEERQRGNFPDRFSGHQFPNYSSELNVNALLLGDSALYLCASSPVQDKFYEQYFGPGTRLTVT.